This TCR beta chain originates from a study of vaccination effects on CD4 cells after COVID-19. Overall study: Every well housed around 2 million PBMC, which grew in culture alongside around 10 IU/ml IL-2 and about 10 ug/ml peptides. Overall study findings and caveats: Healthy vaccinees' vaccine-induced clones included only 1 of 255 cross-reacting with common cold coronaviruses.

Details on this clone: As yet, its antigen is unknown.

After roughly 11 days in culture, the CD4+ T cells were isolated. Germline lookup yields CDR1 SGHRS and CDR2 YFSETQ. This CDR3 comprises 14 residues. The trim removed 4 bases at V and 4 bases at J, leaving 5 bases unmatched. Clones were read by immunoSEQ multiplex PCR, and TCRdb kept only the in-frame ones, dropping some. The repertoire holds almost 40,000 clones, around 80% seen once, with less than 3.5% in the top ten. The origin of this receptor is a human donor who received a COVID-19 vaccine. The specimen comprised CD4+ T cells from PBMCs cultured without peptide, sampled before COVID-19 vaccination. This sequence joins TRBV5-1 and TRBJ1-1; 9 bases are a match to TRBD1. The CDR3 nucleotides read TGCGCCAGCAGCCTTACAGGGGGCCCCACTGAAGCTTTCTTT. Residues: CASSLTGGPTEAFF.